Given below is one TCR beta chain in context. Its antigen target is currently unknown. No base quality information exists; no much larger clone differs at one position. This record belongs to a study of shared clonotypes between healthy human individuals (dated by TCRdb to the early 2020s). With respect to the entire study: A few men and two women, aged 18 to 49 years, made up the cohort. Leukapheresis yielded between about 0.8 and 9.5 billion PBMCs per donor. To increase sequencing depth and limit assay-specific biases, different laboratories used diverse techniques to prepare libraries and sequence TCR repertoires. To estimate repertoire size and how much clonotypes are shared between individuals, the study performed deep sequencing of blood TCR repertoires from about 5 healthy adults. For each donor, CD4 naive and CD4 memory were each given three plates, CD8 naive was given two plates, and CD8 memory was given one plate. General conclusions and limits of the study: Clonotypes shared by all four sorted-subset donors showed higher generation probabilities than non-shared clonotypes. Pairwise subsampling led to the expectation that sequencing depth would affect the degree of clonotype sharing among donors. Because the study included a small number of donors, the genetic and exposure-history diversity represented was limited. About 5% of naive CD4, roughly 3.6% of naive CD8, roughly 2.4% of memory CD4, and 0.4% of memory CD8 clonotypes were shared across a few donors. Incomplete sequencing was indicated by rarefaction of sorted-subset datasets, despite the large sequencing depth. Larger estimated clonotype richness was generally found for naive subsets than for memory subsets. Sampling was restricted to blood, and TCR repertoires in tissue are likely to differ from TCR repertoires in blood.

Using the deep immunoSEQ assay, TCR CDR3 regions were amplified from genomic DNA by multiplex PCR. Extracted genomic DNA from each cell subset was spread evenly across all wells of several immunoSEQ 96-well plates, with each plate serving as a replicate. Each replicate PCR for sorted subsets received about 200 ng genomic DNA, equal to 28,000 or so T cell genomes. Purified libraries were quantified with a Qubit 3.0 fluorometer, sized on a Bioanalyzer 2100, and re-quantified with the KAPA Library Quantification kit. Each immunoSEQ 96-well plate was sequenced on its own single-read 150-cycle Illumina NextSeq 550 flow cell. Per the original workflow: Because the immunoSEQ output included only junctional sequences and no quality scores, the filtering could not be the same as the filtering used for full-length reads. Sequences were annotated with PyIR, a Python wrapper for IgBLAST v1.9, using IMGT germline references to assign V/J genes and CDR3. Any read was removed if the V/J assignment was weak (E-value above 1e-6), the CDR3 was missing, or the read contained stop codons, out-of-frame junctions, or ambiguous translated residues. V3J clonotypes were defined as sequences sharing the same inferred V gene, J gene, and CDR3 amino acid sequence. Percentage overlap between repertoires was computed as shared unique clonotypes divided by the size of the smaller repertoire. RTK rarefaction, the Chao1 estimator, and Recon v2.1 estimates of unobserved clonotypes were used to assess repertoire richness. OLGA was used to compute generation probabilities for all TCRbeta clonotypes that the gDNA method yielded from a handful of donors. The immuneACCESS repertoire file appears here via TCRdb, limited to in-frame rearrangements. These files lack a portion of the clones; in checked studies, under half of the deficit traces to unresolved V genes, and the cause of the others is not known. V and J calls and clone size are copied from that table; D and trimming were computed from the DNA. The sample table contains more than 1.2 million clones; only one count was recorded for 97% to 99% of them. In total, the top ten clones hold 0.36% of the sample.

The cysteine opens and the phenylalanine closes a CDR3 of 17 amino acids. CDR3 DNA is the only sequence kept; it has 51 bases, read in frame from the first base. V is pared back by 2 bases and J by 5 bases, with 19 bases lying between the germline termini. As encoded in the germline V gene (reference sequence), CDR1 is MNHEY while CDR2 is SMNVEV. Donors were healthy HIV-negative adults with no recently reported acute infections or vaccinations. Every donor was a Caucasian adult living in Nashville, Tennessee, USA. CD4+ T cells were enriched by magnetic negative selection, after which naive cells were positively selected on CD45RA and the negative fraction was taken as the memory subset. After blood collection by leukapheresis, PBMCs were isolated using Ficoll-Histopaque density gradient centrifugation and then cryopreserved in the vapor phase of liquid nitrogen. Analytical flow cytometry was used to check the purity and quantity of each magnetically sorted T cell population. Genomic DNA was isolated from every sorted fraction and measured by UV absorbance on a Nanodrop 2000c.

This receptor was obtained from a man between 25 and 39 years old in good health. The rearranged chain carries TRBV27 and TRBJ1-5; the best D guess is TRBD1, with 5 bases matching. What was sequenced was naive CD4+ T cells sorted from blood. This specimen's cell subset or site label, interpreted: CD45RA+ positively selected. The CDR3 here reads CASSLLSERAGDQPQHF. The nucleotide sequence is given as TGTGCCAGCAGTTTACTTTCAGAGAGGGCGGGGGATCAGCCCCAGCATTTT.